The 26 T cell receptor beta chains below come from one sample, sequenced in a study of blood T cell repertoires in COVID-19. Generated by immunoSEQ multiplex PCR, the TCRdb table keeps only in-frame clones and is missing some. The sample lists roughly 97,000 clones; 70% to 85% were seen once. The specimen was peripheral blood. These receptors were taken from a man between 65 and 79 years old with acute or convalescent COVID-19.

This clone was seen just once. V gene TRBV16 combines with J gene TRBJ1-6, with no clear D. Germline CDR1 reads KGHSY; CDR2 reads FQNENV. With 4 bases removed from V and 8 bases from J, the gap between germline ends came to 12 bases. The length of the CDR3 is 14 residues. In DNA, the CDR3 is TGTGCCAGCAGCCGGGAGGGCTGGGATTCACCCCTCCACTTT. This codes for CASSREGWDSPLHF.

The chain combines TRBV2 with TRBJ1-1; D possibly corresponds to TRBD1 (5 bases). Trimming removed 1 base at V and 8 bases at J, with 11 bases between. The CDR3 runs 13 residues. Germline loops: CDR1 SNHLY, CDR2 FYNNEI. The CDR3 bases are TGTGCCAGCAGTGAAGTGGGGCGCAGAGAAGCTTTCTTT. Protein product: CASSEVGRREAFF. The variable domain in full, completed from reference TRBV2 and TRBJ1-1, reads EPEVTQTPSHQVTQMGQEVILRCVPISNHLYFYWYRQILGQKVEFLVSFYNNEISEKSEIFDDQFSVERPDGSNFTLKIRSTKLEDSAMYFCASSEVGRREAFFGQGTRLTVV.

The CDR3 DNA reads as TGTGCCAGCAGCGGGACCGGACAGGGCTATGGCTACACCTTC. The encoded protein is CASSGTGQGYGYTF. This chain uses TRBV9 with TRBJ1-2; TRBD1 matches 8 bases. CDR1 and CDR2 (germline): SGDLS, YYNGEE. J gave up 4 bases and V 3 bases, and 5 bases lay outside the gene matches. The CDR3 has 14 residues.

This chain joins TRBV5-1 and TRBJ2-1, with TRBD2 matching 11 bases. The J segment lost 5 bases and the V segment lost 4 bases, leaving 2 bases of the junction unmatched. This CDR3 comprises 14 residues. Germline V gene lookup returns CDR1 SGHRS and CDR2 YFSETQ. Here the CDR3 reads CASSGGLADNEQFF. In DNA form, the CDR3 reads TGCGCCAGCAGCGGGGGACTAGCGGACAATGAGCAGTTCTTC. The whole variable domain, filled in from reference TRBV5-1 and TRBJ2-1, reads KAGVTQTPRYLIKTRGQQVTLSCSPISGHRSVSWYQQTPGQGLQFLFEYFSETQRNKGNFPGRFSGRQFSNSRSEMNVSTLELGDSALYLCASSGGLADNEQFFGPGTRLTVL.

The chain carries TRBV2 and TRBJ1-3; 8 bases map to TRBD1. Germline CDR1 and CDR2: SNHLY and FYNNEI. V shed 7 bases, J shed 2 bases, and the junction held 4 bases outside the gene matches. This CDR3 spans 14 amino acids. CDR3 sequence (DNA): TGTGCCAGCAACTCAGGGGGCCCTGGAAACACCATATATTTT. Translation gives CASNSGGPGNTIYF.

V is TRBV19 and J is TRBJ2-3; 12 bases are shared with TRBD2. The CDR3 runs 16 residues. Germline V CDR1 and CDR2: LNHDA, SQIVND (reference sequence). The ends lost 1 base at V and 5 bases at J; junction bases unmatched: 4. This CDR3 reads CASSIGLAGVLDTQYF. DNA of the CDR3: TGTGCCAGTAGTATAGGACTAGCGGGAGTGTTAGATACGCAGTATTTT.

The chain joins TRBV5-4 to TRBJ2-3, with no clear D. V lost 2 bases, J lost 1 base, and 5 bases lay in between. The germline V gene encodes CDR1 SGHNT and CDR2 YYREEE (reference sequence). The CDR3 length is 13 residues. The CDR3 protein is CASSFEGTDTQYF. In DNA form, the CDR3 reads TGTGCCAGCAGCTTCGAGGGCACAGATACGCAGTATTTT.

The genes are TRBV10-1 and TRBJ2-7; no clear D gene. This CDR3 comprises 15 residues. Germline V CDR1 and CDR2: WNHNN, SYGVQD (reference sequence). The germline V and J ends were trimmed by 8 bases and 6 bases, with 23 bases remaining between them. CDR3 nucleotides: TGCGCCAGCGGTTCTGGGCCTCGCCCCACGTCCGAGCAGTACTTC. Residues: CASGSGPRPTSEQYF.

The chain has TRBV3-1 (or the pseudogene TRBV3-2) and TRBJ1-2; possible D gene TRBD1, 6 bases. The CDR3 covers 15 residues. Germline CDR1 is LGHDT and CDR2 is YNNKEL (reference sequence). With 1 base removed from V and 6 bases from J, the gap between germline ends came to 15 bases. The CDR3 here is CASSQGRGQKNGYTF. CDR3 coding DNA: TGTGCCAGCAGCCAAGGAAGGGGACAAAAGAATGGCTACACCTTC.

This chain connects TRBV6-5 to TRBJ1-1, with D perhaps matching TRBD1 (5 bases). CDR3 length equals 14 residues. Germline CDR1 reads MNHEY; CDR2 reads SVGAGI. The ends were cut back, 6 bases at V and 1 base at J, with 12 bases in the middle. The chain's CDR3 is CASRLRQRNTEAFF. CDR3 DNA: TGTGCCAGCAGGCTTCGACAGAGGAACACTGAAGCTTTCTTT.

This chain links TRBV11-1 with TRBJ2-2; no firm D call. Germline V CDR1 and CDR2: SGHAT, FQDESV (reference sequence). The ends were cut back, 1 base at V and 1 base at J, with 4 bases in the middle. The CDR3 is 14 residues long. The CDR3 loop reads CASSLDWNTGELFF. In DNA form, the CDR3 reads TGTGCCAGCAGCTTAGACTGGAACACCGGGGAGCTGTTTTTT. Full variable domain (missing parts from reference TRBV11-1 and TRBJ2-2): EAEVAQSPRYKITEKSQAVAFWCDPISGHATLYWYRQILGQGPELLVQFQDESVVDDSQLPKDRFSAERLKGVDSTLKIQPAELGDSAMYLCASSLDWNTGELFFGEGSRLTVL.

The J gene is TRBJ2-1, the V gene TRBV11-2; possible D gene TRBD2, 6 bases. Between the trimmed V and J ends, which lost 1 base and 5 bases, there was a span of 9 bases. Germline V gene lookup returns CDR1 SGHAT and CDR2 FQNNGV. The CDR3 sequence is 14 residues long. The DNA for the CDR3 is TGTGCCAGCAGCTTAGGGACTACCAACAATGAGCAGTTCTTC. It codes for CASSLGTTNNEQFF.

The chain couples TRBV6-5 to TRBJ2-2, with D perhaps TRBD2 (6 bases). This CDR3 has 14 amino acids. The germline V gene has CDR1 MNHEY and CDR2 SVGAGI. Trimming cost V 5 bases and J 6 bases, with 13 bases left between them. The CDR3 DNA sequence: TGTGCCAGCAGTAGACTAGTTCTCTCCGGGGAGCTGTTTTTT. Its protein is CASSRLVLSGELFF.

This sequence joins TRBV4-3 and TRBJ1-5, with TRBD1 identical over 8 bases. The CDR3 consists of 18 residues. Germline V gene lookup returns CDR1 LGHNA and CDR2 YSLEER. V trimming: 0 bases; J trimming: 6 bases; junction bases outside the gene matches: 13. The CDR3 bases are TGCGCCAGCAGCCAAGACCCACCTTCCGGGACAGGCCGTCAGCCCCAGCATTTT. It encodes CASSQDPPSGTGRQPQHF.

The CDR3 is CASSPDMVTRTDTQYF. As DNA, the CDR3 is TGTGCCAGCAGCCCAGACATGGTTACTCGCACAGATACGCAGTATTTT. V and J are TRBV7-3 and TRBJ2-3, with D unclear. The CDR3 loop spans 16 amino acids. The V gene lost 5 bases and the J gene lost 1 base, with 16 bases spanning the gap. The germline gives CDR1 SGHTA, CDR2 FQGTGA.

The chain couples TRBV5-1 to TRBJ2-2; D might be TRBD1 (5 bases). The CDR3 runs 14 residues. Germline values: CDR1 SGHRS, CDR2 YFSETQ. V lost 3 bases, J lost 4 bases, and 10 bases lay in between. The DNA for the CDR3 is TGCGCCAGCAGCTCCAGGGCGCTCACCGGGGAGCTGTTTTTT. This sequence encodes CASSSRALTGELFF.

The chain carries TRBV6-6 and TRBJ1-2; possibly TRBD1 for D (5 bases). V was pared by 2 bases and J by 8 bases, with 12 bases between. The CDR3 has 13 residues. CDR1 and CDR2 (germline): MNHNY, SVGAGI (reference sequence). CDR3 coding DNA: TGTGCCAGCAGTTACGAACCAGGGTCAGGCTACACCTTC. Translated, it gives CASSYEPGSGYTF.

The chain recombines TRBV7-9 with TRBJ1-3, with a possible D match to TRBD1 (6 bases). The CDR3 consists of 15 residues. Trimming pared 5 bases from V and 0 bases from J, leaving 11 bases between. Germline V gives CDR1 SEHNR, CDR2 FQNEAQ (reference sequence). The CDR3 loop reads CASSPRQASGNTIYF. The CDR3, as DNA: TGTGCCAGCAGCCCCCGACAGGCCTCTGGAAACACCATATATTTT.

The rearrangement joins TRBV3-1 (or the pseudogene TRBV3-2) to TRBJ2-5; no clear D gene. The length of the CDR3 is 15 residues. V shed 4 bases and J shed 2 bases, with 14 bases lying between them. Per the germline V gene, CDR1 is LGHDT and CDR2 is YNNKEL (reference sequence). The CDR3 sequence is CASSPRDGQQETQYF. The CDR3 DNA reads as TGTGCCAGCAGCCCCCGAGATGGGCAACAAGAGACCCAGTACTTC.

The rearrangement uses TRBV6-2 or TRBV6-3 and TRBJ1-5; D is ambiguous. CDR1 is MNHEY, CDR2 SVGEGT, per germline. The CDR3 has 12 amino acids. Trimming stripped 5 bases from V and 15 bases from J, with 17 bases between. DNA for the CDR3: TGTGCCAGCAGTGACCCAGTCGGGGAGGTGCATTTT. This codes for CASSDPVGEVHF.

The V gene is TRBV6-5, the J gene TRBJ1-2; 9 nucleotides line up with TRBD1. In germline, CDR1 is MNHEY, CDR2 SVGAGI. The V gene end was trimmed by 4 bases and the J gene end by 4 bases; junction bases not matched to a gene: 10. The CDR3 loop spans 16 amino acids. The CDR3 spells CASSSSVGQGPYGYTF. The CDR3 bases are TGTGCCAGCAGTTCTTCCGTGGGACAGGGACCCTATGGCTACACCTTC.

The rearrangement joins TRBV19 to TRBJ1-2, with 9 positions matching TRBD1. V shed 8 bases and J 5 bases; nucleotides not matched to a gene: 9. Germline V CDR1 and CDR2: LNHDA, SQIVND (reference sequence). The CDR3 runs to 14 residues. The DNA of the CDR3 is TGTGCCAGTCAACCGACAGGGGGAATATATGGCTACACCTTC. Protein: CASQPTGGIYGYTF.

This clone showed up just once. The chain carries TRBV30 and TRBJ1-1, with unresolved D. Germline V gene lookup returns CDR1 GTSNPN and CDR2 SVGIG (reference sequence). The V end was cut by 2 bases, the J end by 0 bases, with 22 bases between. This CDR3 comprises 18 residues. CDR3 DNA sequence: TGTGCCTGGAGTTGGCCGGAGGTCAGTATCAACGTGAACACTGAAGCTTTCTTT. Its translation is CAWSWPEVSINVNTEAFF.

CDR3 DNA: TGTGCCAGCAGAAAGGACTCGTCCGGCGAGACCCAGTACTTC. Translated: CASRKDSSGETQYF. The V call is TRBV2, the J call TRBJ2-5, with TRBD2 as a possible D gene (5 bases). V dropped 6 bases and J dropped 5 bases, with 16 bases sitting between them. The CDR3 is made up of 14 amino acids. From germline, CDR1 is SNHLY and CDR2 FYNNEI.

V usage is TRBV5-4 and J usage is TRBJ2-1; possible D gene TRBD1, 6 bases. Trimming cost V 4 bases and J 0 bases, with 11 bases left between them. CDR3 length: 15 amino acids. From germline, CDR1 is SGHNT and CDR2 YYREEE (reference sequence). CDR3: CASSPGQPSYNEQFF. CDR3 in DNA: TGTGCCAGCAGCCCTGGACAGCCCTCCTACAATGAGCAGTTCTTC.

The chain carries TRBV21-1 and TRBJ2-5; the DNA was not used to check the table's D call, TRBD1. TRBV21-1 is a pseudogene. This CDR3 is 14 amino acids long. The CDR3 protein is CASSKAFRARTQYF. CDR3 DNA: TGTGCCAGCAGCAAAGCTTTCAGGGCAAGGACCCAGTACTTC.